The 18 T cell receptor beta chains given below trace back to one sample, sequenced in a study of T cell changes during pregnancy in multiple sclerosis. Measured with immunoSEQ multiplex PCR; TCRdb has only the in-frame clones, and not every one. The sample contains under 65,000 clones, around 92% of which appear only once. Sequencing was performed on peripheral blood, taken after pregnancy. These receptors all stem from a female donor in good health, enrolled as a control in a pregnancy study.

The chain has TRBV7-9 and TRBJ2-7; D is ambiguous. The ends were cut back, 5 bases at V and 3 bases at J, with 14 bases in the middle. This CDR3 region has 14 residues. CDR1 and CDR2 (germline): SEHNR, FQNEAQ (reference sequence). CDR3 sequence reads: CASSPSGKNYEQYF. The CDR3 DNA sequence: TGTGCCAGCAGCCCTAGTGGAAAGAACTACGAGCAGTACTTC.

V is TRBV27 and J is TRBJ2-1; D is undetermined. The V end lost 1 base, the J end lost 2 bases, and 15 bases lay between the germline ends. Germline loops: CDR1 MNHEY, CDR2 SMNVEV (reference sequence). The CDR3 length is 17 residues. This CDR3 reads CASSLFRPPRPYNEQFF. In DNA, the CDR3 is TGTGCCAGCAGTTTATTCCGCCCCCCGCGGCCCTACAATGAGCAGTTCTTC.

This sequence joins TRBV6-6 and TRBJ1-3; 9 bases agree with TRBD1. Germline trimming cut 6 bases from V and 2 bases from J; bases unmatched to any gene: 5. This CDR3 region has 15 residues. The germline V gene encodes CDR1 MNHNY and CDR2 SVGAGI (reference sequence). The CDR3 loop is CASRLGTGPGNTIYF. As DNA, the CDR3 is TGTGCCAGCAGACTAGGGACAGGGCCTGGAAACACCATATATTTT.

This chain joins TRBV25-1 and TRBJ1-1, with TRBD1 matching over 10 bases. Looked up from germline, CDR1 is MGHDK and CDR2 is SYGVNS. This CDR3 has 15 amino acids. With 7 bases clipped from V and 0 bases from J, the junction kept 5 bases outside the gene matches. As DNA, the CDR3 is TGTGCCAGCATCAGGGACAGGGGAATGAACACTGAAGCTTTCTTT. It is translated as CASIRDRGMNTEAFF.

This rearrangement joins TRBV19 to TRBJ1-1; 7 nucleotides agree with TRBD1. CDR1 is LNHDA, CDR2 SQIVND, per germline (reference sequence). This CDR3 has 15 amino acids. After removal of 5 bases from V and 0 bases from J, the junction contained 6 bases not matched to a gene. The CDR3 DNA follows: TGTGCCAGTAGTGGTCGACAGGGATTGAACACTGAAGCTTTCTTT. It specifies CASSGRQGLNTEAFF.

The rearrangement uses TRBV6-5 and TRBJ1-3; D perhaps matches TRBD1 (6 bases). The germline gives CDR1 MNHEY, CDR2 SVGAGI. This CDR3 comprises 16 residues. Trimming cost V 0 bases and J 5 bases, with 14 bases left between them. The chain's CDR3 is CASSYSNRDPRNTIYF. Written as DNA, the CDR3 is TGTGCCAGCAGTTACTCGAACAGGGACCCAAGAAACACCATATATTTT.

The CDR3 DNA follows: TGTGCCAGCAGCCTGCCAAGCGGGGCGGCAGATACGCAGTATTTT. This codes for CASSLPSGAADTQYF. This rearrangement joins TRBV7-9 to TRBJ2-3, with 7 positions matching TRBD2. The germline V gene encodes CDR1 SEHNR and CDR2 FQNEAQ (reference sequence). This CDR3 is 15 amino acids long. With V trimmed by 5 bases and J by 4 bases, 9 bases remained unmatched.

CDR3 bases: TGTGCCAGCAGCACCCTTTCCGGGACTGGCCCCTACGAGCAGTACTTC. Its translation: CASSTLSGTGPYEQYF. The J gene is TRBJ2-7, the V gene TRBV7-8; the D gene is possibly TRBD2 (6 bases). Trimming shortened V by 5 bases and J by 2 bases, and 19 bases separated the two germline ends. Germline loops: CDR1 SGHVS, CDR2 FQNEAQ. The CDR3 length is 16 residues.

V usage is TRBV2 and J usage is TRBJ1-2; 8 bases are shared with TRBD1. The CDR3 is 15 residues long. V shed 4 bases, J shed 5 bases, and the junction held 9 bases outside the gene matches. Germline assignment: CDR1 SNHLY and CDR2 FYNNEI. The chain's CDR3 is CASSAGLDRVYGYTF. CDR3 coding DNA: TGTGCCAGCAGTGCCGGCCTGGACAGGGTATATGGCTACACCTTC.

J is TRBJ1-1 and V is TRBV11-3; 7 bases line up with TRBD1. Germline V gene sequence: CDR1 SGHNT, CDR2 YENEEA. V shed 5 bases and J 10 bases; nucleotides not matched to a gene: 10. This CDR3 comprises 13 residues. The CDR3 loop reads CASSPRQGSAAFF. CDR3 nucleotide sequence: TGTGCCAGCAGCCCTCGACAGGGCTCGGCAGCTTTCTTT.

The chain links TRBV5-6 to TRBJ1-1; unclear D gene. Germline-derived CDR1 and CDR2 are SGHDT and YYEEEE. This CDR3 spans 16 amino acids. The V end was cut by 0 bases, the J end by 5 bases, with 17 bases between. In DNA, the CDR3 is TGTGCCAGCAGCTTGGCCATGGGCAGAACGGGGACTGAAGCTTTCTTT. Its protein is CASSLAMGRTGTEAFF.

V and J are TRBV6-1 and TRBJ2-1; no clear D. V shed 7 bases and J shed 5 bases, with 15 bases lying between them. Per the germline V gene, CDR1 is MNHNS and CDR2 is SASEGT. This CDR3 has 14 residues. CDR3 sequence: CASMAVLDDNEQFF. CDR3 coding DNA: TGTGCCAGCATGGCGGTCCTTGACGACAATGAGCAGTTCTTC.

The CDR3 is CASSRGSNEKLFF. In nucleotides, the CDR3 is TGCGCCAGCAGCCGAGGGTCCAATGAAAAACTGTTTTTT. The genes are TRBV5-1 and TRBJ1-4, with D unresolved. The V gene lost 4 bases and the J gene lost 5 bases, with 9 bases spanning the gap. The germline V gene has CDR1 SGHRS and CDR2 YFSETQ. The CDR3 spans 13 residues.

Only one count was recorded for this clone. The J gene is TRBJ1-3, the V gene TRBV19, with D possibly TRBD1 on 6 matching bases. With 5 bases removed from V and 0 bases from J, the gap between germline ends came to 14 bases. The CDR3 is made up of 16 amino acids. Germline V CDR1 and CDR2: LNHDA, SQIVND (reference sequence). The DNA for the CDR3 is TGTGCCAGTAGTGTACAGGGCCCGAACTCTGGAAACACCATATATTTT. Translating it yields CASSVQGPNSGNTIYF.

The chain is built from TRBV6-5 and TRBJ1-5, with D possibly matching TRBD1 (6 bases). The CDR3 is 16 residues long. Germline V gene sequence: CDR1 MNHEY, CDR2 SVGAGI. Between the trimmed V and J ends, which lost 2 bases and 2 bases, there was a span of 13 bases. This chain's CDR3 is CASSYVLPGGNQPQHF. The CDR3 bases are TGTGCCAGCAGTTACGTGTTGCCAGGGGGCAATCAGCCCCAGCATTTT.

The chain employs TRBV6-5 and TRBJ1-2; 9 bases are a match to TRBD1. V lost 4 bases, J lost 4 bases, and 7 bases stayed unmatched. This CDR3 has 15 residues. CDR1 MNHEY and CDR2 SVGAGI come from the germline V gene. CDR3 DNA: TGTGCCAGCAGTTTCCCGGGACAGGGATTCTATGGCTACACCTTC. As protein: CASSFPGQGFYGYTF.

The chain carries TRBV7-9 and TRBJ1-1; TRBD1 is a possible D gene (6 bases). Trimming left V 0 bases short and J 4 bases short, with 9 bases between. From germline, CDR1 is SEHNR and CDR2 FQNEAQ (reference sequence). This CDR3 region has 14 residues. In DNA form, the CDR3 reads TGTGCCAGCAGCTTAGCAGGGGGTGGCACTGAAGCTTTCTTT. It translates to CASSLAGGGTEAFF.

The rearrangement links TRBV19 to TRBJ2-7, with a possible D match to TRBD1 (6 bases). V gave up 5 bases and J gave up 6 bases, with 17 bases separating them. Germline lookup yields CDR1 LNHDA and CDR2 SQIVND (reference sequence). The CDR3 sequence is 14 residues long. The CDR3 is CASSLRDKTGEQYF. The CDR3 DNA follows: TGTGCCAGTAGTCTACGGGACAAAACGGGCGAGCAGTACTTC.